What follows are 18 T cell receptor beta chains derived from one specimen sequenced in a study of blood T cell repertoires in COVID-19. Data came from immunoSEQ multiplex PCR; TCRdb stores just in-frame clones and leaves some out. This table has approximately 300,000 clones, around 89% appearing once. The material sequenced was peripheral blood. These receptors all come from a man aged 30 to 39 with acute or convalescent COVID-19.

The V gene is TRBV5-1, the J gene TRBJ2-5; D might be TRBD2 (6 bases). Germline V gene sequence: CDR1 SGHRS, CDR2 YFSETQ. V gave up 4 bases and J gave up 4 bases, with 17 bases separating them. The CDR3 has 15 residues. The CDR3 nucleotides read TGCGCCAGCAGCCGTACTAGGATCGGGGGAGAGACCCAGTACTTC. Amino acids: CASSRTRIGGETQYF.

This rearrangement joins TRBV25-1 to TRBJ1-5, with TRBD1 as a possible D gene (5 bases). CDR1 is MGHDK and CDR2 is SYGVNS in the germline V gene. V lost 3 bases and J lost 7, with 16 bases in between. The CDR3 is made up of 15 amino acids. CDR3 residues: CASSDSGRVGQPQHF. DNA of the CDR3: TGTGCCAGCAGTGATTCGGGCAGGGTGGGACAGCCCCAGCATTTT.

J is TRBJ1-1 and V is TRBV11-2; no reliable D call. Germline values: CDR1 SGHAT, CDR2 FQNNGV. Trimming left V 0 bases short and J 1 base short, with 21 bases between. The CDR3 length is 19 residues. Here the CDR3 DNA reads TGTGCCAGCAGCTTAGATCGGTGGATCTACAGTACTAGGAACACTGAAGCTTTCTTT. Translation: CASSLDRWIYSTRNTEAFF.

V is TRBV30 and J is TRBJ1-1; 7 bases are shared with TRBD1. V shed 3 bases and J 5 bases; nucleotides not matched to a gene: 6. Per germline, CDR1 GTSNPN and CDR2 SVGIG (reference sequence). This CDR3 contains 13 residues. CDR3 region: CAWRYGQVTEAFF. The DNA for the CDR3 is TGTGCCTGGAGATACGGACAGGTGACTGAAGCTTTCTTT.

This clone has only one observation. The J gene is TRBJ1-3, the V gene TRBV5-4, with D perhaps TRBD1 (5 bases). Trimming shortened V by 3 bases and J by 1 base, and 8 bases separated the two germline ends. CDR1 is SGHNT, CDR2 YYREEE, per germline (reference sequence). The CDR3 runs 14 residues. CDR3 DNA sequence: TGTGCCAGCAGCTGGGGCGCATCTGGAAACACCATATATTTT. It encodes CASSWGASGNTIYF.

The genes are TRBV7-6 and TRBJ2-2; a possible D gene is TRBD2 (7 bases). The V end was cut by 1 base, the J end by 5 bases, with 14 bases between. The CDR3 is 16 residues long. Per germline, CDR1 SGHVS and CDR2 FNYEAQ. In nucleotides, the CDR3 is TGTGCCAGCAGCTTAGGGGGGGGCCTTCAGACCGGGGAGCTGTTTTTT. This codes for CASSLGGGLQTGELFF.

This sequence joins TRBV15 and TRBJ1-4, with 9 nucleotides matching TRBD1. This CDR3 comprises 14 residues. J lost 5 bases, V lost 5 bases, and 3 bases had no gene match. CDR1 and CDR2 from the germline V gene are LNHNV and YYDKDF (reference sequence). CDR3 sequence (DNA): TGTGCCACCAGCCGGGGACAGGGAAATGAAAAACTGTTTTTT. Protein product: CATSRGQGNEKLFF.

The rearrangement uses TRBV12-3 or TRBV12-4 and TRBJ1-2; 8 nucleotides match TRBD1. The length of the CDR3 is 13 residues. The V and J ends lost 6 bases and 4 bases, in that order; junction bases with no gene match: 4. The CDR3 protein is CASSATGGYGYTF. The DNA of the CDR3 is TGTGCCAGCAGCGCCACAGGGGGCTATGGCTACACCTTC.

J is TRBJ2-2 and V is TRBV9; 9 nucleotides align to TRBD2. CDR1 SGDLS and CDR2 YYNGEE come from the germline V gene. V dropped 4 bases and J dropped 1; count of bases not matched to a gene: 8. The CDR3 has 17 amino acids. Here the CDR3 reads CASSPQGTSRNTGELFF. Written as DNA, the CDR3 is TGTGCCAGCAGCCCCCAGGGGACTAGCAGGAACACCGGGGAGCTGTTTTTT.

This clone was counted a single time. CDR3 nucleotide sequence: TGTGCCACCAGCAGAACTACAGGGAAGGGGGAAAAACTGTTTTTT. It specifies CATSRTTGKGEKLFF. The chain links TRBV15 to TRBJ1-4; weak D call: TRBD1 (6 bases). The CDR3 length is 15 residues. Per the germline V gene, CDR1 is LNHNV and CDR2 is YYDKDF (reference sequence). V lost 2 bases to trimming and J lost 8 bases, with 15 bases between them.

The V and J genes are TRBV5-1 and TRBJ2-7, with D possibly TRBD1 on 6 matching bases. The CDR3 totals 16 residues. V gave up 7 bases and J gave up 4 bases, with 24 bases separating them. Germline V gene data show CDR1 as SGHRS and CDR2 as YFSETQ. The chain's CDR3 is CASGEETGGRRYEQYF. CDR3 coding DNA: TGCGCCAGCGGAGAGGAGACAGGTGGAAGGAGGTACGAGCAGTACTTC. The variable domain in full, with the rest retrieved from reference TRBV5-1 and TRBJ2-7, is KAGVTQTPRYLIKTRGQQVTLSCSPISGHRSVSWYQQTPGQGLQFLFEYFSETQRNKGNFPGRFSGRQFSNSRSEMNVSTLELGDSALYLCASGEETGGRRYEQYFGPGTRLTVT.

The chain is built from TRBV28 and TRBJ1-2, with unresolved D. Germline V gives CDR1 MDHEN, CDR2 SYDVKM. V was pared by 6 bases and J by 8 bases, with 16 bases between. CDR3 length equals 13 residues. The CDR3 DNA sequence: TGTGCCAGCAGCTCGGGGAACTGGTTGGGCTACACCTTC. Its translation is CASSSGNWLGYTF.

This clone turned up a few times. CDR3 residues: CASRLGPGSGNTIYF. Written as DNA, the CDR3 is TGTGCCAGCCGTCTAGGGCCGGGATCTGGAAACACCATATATTTT. The chain has TRBV18 and TRBJ1-3, with D hard to call. Trimming pared 8 bases from V and 1 base from J, leaving 15 bases between. CDR1 and CDR2 (germline): KGHSH, LQKENI. This CDR3 contains 15 residues. The full variable domain, in which reference TRBV18 and TRBJ1-3 provide the parts outside the CDR3, is NAGVMQNPRHLVRRRGQEARLRCSPMKGHSHVYWYRQLPEEGLKFMVYLQKENIIDESGMPKERFSAEFPKEGPSILRIQQVVRGDSAAYFCASRLGPGSGNTIYFGEGSWLTVV.

DNA of the CDR3: TGTGCTAGTGGACTGACAGGCGGAGGTGGCTACACCTTC. It codes for CASGLTGGGGYTF. The V gene is TRBV12-5, the J gene TRBJ1-2, with D tentatively TRBD1 (6 bases). V was trimmed by 6 bases and J by 7 bases, leaving 15 bases between them. This CDR3 spans 13 amino acids. Germline values: CDR1 LGHNT, CDR2 FRNRAP.

V and J are TRBV5-4 and TRBJ2-1, with TRBD1 matching 9 bases. Germline trimming cut 4 bases from V and 7 bases from J; bases unmatched to any gene: 12. The germline V gene has CDR1 SGHNT and CDR2 YYREEE (reference sequence). The CDR3 has 16 residues. CDR3 sequence: CASSQRAGTGKNEQFF. The CDR3 DNA follows: TGTGCCAGCAGCCAACGAGCCGGGACAGGGAAAAATGAGCAGTTCTTC. Full variable domain (outside the CDR3, taken from reference TRBV5-4 and TRBJ2-1): ETGVTQSPTHLIKTRGQQVTLRCSSQSGHNTVSWYQQALGQGPQFIFQYYREEENGRGNFPPRFSGLQFPNYSSELNVNALELDDSALYLCASSQRAGTGKNEQFFGPGTRLTVL.

The rearrangement joins TRBV28 to TRBJ1-2, with 11 positions matching TRBD1. The ends lost 5 bases at V and 2 bases at J; junction bases unmatched: 1. Germline V gene sequence: CDR1 MDHEN, CDR2 SYDVKM. There are 14 residues in the CDR3. CDR3 nucleotide sequence: TGTGCCAGCAGTGGGGACAGGGGGAACTATGGCTACACCTTC. Its protein product is CASSGDRGNYGYTF.

The J gene is TRBJ2-2, the V gene TRBV29-1, with 7 bases identical to TRBD1. The J segment lost 1 base and the V segment lost 4 bases, leaving 0 bases of the junction unmatched. The CDR3 is 13 amino acids. Germline loops: CDR1 SQVTM, CDR2 ANQGSEA. The chain's CDR3 is CSVGDRNTGELFF. In DNA form, the CDR3 reads TGCAGCGTTGGGGACAGGAACACCGGGGAGCTGTTTTTT.

J is TRBJ2-6 and V is TRBV6-4; 7 positions match TRBD1. After removal of 4 bases from V and 3 bases from J, the junction contained 15 bases not matched to a gene. CDR3 size: 19 residues. From germline, CDR1 is MRHNA and CDR2 SNTAGT. The CDR3 coding sequence is TGTGCCAGCAGTGTACCTTTGGACAGGATTGCCTTTGGGGCCAACGTCCTGACTTTC. Its protein is CASSVPLDRIAFGANVLTF.